This T cell receptor (beta chain) comes out of a study of cytomegalovirus exposure and HLA in healthy donors. Study results and limitations: The investigators catalogued 164 TCR beta chains as cytomegalovirus-associated.

This table comes from immunoSEQ multiplex PCR, and its TCRdb copy is limited to in-frame clones, with some not included. The data show about 130,000 clones, with 70% to 85% seen just once and roughly 30% held by the top ten. Of note for this clone: Its antigen is unidentified.

In germline, CDR1 is SQVTM, CDR2 ANQGSEA. Deletions cut 6 bases from V and 1 base from J, with 16 bases between. CDR3 length: 14 residues. The V and J genes are TRBV29-1 and TRBJ2-7; D is perhaps TRBD1 (6 bases). The TCR sequence derives from a man between 25 and 39 years old in good health and CMV-seropositive. Sequenced material: PBMCs. The CDR3 sequence: CSVGHRAESYEQYF. The CDR3 DNA follows: TGCAGCGTCGGTCACAGGGCAGAATCCTACGAGCAGTACTTC.